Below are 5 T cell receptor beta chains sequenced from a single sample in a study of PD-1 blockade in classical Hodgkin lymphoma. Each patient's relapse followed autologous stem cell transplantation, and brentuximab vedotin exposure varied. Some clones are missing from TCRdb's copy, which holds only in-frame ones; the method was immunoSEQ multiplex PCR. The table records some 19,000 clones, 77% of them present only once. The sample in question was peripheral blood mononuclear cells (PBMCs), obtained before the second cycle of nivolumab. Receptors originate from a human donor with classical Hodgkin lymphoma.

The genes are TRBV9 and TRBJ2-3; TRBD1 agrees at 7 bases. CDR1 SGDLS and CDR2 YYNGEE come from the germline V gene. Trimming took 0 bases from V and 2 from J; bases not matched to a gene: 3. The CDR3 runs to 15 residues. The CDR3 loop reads CASSVGTGDTDTQYF. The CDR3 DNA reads TGTGCCAGCAGCGTAGGAACAGGGGACACAGATACGCAGTATTTT. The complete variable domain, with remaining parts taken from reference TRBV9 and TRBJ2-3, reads DSGVTQTPKHLITATGQRVTLRCSPRSGDLSVYWYQQSLDQGLQFLIQYYNGEERAKGNILERFSAQQFPDLHSELNLSSLELGDSALYFCASSVGTGDTDTQYFGPGTRLTVL.

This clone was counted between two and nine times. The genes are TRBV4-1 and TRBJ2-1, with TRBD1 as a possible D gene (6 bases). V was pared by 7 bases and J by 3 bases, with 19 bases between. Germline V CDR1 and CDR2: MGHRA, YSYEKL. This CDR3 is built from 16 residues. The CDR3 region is CASTHSGVWSYNEQFF. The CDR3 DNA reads TGCGCCAGCACCCACTCAGGGGTGTGGAGCTACAATGAGCAGTTCTTC.

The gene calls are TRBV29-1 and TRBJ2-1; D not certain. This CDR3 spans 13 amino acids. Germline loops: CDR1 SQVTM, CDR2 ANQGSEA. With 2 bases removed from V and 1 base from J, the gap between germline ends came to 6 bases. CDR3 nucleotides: TGCAGCGTTGAACAGCGTTCCTACAATGAGCAGTTCTTC. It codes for CSVEQRSYNEQFF.

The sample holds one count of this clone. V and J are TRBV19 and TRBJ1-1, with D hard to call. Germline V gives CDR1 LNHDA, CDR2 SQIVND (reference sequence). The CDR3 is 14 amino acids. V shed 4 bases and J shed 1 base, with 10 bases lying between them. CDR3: CASSTREGNTEAFF. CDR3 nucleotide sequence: TGTGCCAGTAGTACCCGGGAGGGGAACACTGAAGCTTTCTTT.

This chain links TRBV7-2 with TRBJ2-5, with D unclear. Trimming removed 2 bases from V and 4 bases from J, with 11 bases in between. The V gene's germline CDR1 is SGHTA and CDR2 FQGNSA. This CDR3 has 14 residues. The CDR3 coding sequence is TGTGCCAGCAGCTTATCACTGGCTCGAGAGACCCAGTACTTC. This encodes CASSLSLARETQYF.